Below, 2 T cell receptor beta chains from the same sample are listed, as sequenced in a study of blood T cell repertoires in COVID-19. Measured with immunoSEQ multiplex PCR; TCRdb has only the in-frame clones, and not every one. Of some 100,000 clones in the sample, about 80% are singletons; the top ten hold about 12%. Material: peripheral blood. These receptors were collected from a woman in her 70s with acute or convalescent COVID-19.

J is TRBJ2-5 and V is TRBV19; D is possibly TRBD1 (6 bases). Trimming cost V 3 bases and J 3 bases, with 8 bases left between them. The CDR3 sequence is 13 residues long. Germline V gene lookup returns CDR1 LNHDA and CDR2 SQIVND (reference sequence). CDR3 nucleotide sequence: TGTGCCAGTAGTATGAGGACAGAAGAGACCCAGTACTTC. Translated, it gives CASSMRTEETQYF.

The chain links TRBV6-5 to TRBJ1-1, with 7 bases identical to TRBD1. V lost 7 bases and J lost 8; bases outside the gene matches: 13. Germline V gene lookup returns CDR1 MNHEY and CDR2 SVGAGI. CDR3 length equals 14 residues. In DNA, the CDR3 is TGTGCCAGCACCCAATCGACAGGGACGCCCGAAGCTTTCTTT. As protein: CASTQSTGTPEAFF.